Listed here is a single T cell receptor beta chain. These data originate in a study of shared clonotypes between healthy human individuals. Whole-study context: A donor's plate count was three for CD4 naive and three for CD4 memory; CD8 naive had two and CD8 memory one.

With 2 bases clipped from V and 7 bases from J, the junction kept 14 bases outside the gene matches. This CDR3 comprises 18 residues. Germline CDR1 and CDR2: KGHSH and LQKENI. Profiling relied on immunoSEQ multiplex PCR, and the TCRdb table lists in-frame clones only, not all of them. The sample contains 1.5 million to 1.9 million clones, 95% to 99% of which appear only once. The sequencing input was naive CD4+ T cells sorted from blood. Regarding subset: CD45RA+ positively selected. This TCR was sampled from a man aged 25-45 years in good health. This chain links TRBV18 with TRBJ2-1; 10 positions match TRBD2. CDR3 in DNA: TGTGCCAGCTCACCAATGGTTGTCGGGACTAGCGTGGTGAATGAGCAGTTCTTC. It is translated as CASSPMVVGTSVVNEQFF.